This entry features one TCR beta chain sequence. Its matching antigen is unknown. This entry belongs to a study of cytomegalovirus exposure and HLA in healthy donors. Whole-study findings and limits: By HLA locus, TCR association rates varied in a later analysis, with DRB1 showing the most and HLA-C the fewest.

Both 60 Vbeta primers and 13 Jbeta primers went into the PCR. Repertoires were generated with immunoSEQ multiplex PCR, while TCRdb's copy carries only in-frame clones and drops some. The sample carries over 60,000 clones, approximately 70% recorded once. This CDR3 spans 15 amino acids. Germline CDR1 reads MNHEY; CDR2 reads SVGAGI. V was clipped by 4 bases and J by 4 bases, with 16 bases between them. This sequence joins TRBV6-5 and TRBJ1-1; no firm D call. The sequence was obtained from a male donor in good health and CMV-seropositive. The sample taken for sequencing was PBMCs. CDR3 loop: CASSSHVRGLTEAFF. The CDR3 region has the DNA TGTGCCAGCAGTTCCCACGTTCGGGGTCTCACTGAAGCTTTCTTT.